These 24 T cell receptor beta chains were sequenced from one sample in a study of T cells in women clearing cervical HPV infection. The repertoire was sequenced with immunoSEQ multiplex PCR; TCRdb's copy has only in-frame clones and lacks some. In total, the table holds over 25,000 clones. The sample comprised blood buffy coat. These receptors originate from a woman between 18 and 70 years old with a cervical HPV16 infection that either progressed to CIN3+ or cleared (not recorded which).

A remark on this clone: Read sequence stops 3 residues before the CDR3 end, and the germline J gene provides the missing end. This chain links TRBV18 with TRBJ1-2; the match to TRBD1 covers 8 bases. Per the germline V gene, CDR1 is KGHSH and CDR2 is LQKENI. V shed 3 bases, J shed 3 bases, and the junction held 9 bases outside the gene matches. This CDR3 has 16 residues. This CDR3 reads CASSPRDRYMDYGYTF. CDR3 DNA, as far as it was read: TGTGCCAGCTCACCCCGGGACAGGTATATGGACTATGGC.

In the case of this clone: The missing CDR3 end, 3 residues past where the read stops, is filled in from the germline J gene. The rearrangement links TRBV20-1 to TRBJ2-5, with D possibly being TRBD1 (6 bases). Germline-derived CDR1 and CDR2 are DFQATT and SNEGSKA (reference sequence). The V gene lost 6 bases and the J gene lost 4 bases, with 12 bases spanning the gap. The CDR3 covers 12 residues. CDR3 DNA (partial): TGCAGTGCGCGACAGGCTGGAGAGACC. This translates into CSARQAGET. The complete CDR3 reads CSARQAGETQYF.

Worth noting for this clone: The read finishes 3 residues shy of the CDR3 end, and the germline J gene is used to complete it. V gene TRBV19 combines with J gene TRBJ2-2, with a tentative D call TRBD1 (5 bases). The CDR3 totals 17 residues. Germline-derived CDR1 and CDR2 are LNHDA and SQIVND (reference sequence). The CDR3 bases that were read are TGTGCCAGTAGTATAGCGCGACAAACCTCTGGGGCCAACGTG. This encodes CASSIARQTSGANV. Given in full, the CDR3 is CASSIARQTSGANVLFF.

Comment on this clone: The read terminates 3 residues ahead of where the CDR3 ends, so the germline J gene completes it. The chain combines TRBV5-1 with TRBJ2-4; 8 nucleotides agree with TRBD1. Trimming took 0 bases from V and 4 from J; bases not matched to a gene: 0. The CDR3 extends over 14 amino acids. CDR1 is SGHRS and CDR2 is YFSETQ in the germline V gene. Partial CDR3 DNA: TGCGCCAGCAGCTTGGGACAGGGGAAAAACATT. It yields the protein CASSLGQGKNI. The CDR3 reads in full as CASSLGQGKNIQYF.

For this clone: Read sequence stops 3 residues before the CDR3 end, and the germline J gene provides the missing end. The rearrangement joins TRBV10-3 to TRBJ2-7; D not certain. This CDR3 has 13 residues. Germline CDR1 ENHRY, CDR2 SYGVKD. V was trimmed by 3 bases and J by 2 bases, leaving 8 bases between them. CDR3 in amino acids: CAISDGSAYEQYF. The CDR3 bases that were read are TGTGCCATCAGTGACGGTTCGGCCTACGAG.

About this clone itself: Coverage ceases 3 residues before the CDR3 finishes, and the germline J gene fills in the end. J is TRBJ1-1 and V is TRBV19, with D possibly TRBD1 on 5 matching bases. CDR1 and CDR2 (germline): LNHDA, SQIVND (reference sequence). Trimming left V 3 bases short and J 3 bases short, with 14 bases between. The CDR3 consists of 15 residues. The CDR3 DNA, read in part, is TGTGCCAGTAGTATCTCATATCAGACAGACACTGAA. Its translation is CASSISYQTDTE. The full CDR3 sequence reads CASSISYQTDTEAFF.

As concerns this clone: The read falls 3 residues short of the CDR3 end, and the missing part is taken from the germline J gene. The chain links TRBV18 to TRBJ2-3; 8 nucleotides agree with TRBD1. Germline V CDR1 and CDR2: KGHSH, LQKENI. The CDR3 is made up of 15 amino acids. The CDR3 loop is CASSRDRSGQETQYF. The part of the CDR3 DNA that was read is TGTGCCAGCTCACGGGACAGGTCTGGCCAAGAGACG.

Concerning this clone: The CDR3 is cut off 3 residues early in the read; its end comes from the germline J gene. This sequence joins TRBV20-1 and TRBJ1-5; maybe TRBD1 (5 bases). The CDR3 extends over 14 amino acids. Trimming removed 3 bases at V and 2 bases at J, with 11 bases between. Germline V lookup: CDR1 DFQATT, CDR2 SNEGSKA (reference sequence). The CDR3 is CSARGGGGNQPQHF. CDR3 bases read: TGCAGTGCTAGGGGCGGAGGGGGCAATCAGCCC.

In the case of this clone: Read sequence stops 3 residues before the CDR3 end, and the germline J gene provides the missing end. The V call is TRBV30, the J call TRBJ2-4, with TRBD2 matching over 12 bases. Trimming took 4 bases from V and 8 from J; bases not matched to a gene: 12. Germline lookup yields CDR1 GTSNPN and CDR2 SVGIG (reference sequence). The CDR3 has 16 amino acids. This chain's CDR3 is CAWKKLAGGMEDIQYF. The sequenced CDR3 bases are TGTGCCTGGAAGAAACTAGCGGGAGGCATGGAAGACATT. Full variable domain (remainder filled in from reference TRBV30 and TRBJ2-4): SQTIHQWPATLVQPVGSPLSLECTVEGTSNPNLYWYRQAAGRGLQLLFYSVGIGQISSEVPQNLSASRPQDRQFILSSKKLLLSDSGFYLCAWKKLAGGMEDIQYFGAGTRLSVL.

A remark on this clone: Sequencing ends 3 residues short of the CDR3 end; the germline J gene provides the rest. This chain connects TRBV5-4 to TRBJ1-2; TRBD1 matches 8 bases. CDR1 is SGHNT, CDR2 YYREEE, per germline (reference sequence). V trimming: 7 bases; J trimming: 2 bases; junction bases outside the gene matches: 4. The CDR3 contains 13 residues. The CDR3 here is CASLGQGNYGYTF. CDR3 DNA, as far as it was read: TGTGCCAGCTTAGGACAGGGCAACTATGGC.

Details on this clone: The read ends 3 residues early relative to the CDR3; the germline J gene fills the gap. V usage is TRBV30 and J usage is TRBJ2-1, with 10 bases matching TRBD2. The germline gives CDR1 GTSNPN, CDR2 SVGIG (reference sequence). Trimming cost V 3 bases and J 9 bases; bases outside gene matches: 8. CDR3 length: 14 amino acids. The CDR3 DNA, read in part, is TGTGCCTGGAGCAAAGGGACTAGCGTCAGTGAG. It is translated as CAWSKGTSVSE. The CDR3 in its entirety is CAWSKGTSVSEQFF.

This clone registers medium-sized by frequency. The read stops 3 residues short of the end of the CDR3; the missing end is completed from the germline J gene. This chain links TRBV29-1 with TRBJ2-7; 11 bases match TRBD1. Germline V lookup: CDR1 SQVTM, CDR2 ANQGSEA. The junction had 13 bases not matched to a gene; V was cut back by 6 bases and J by 0 bases. The CDR3 is 17 amino acids. CDR3 DNA, as far as it was read: TGCAGCGTCAACGGACAGGGGGCGTCGGGCAACTCCTACGAG. As protein: CSVNGQGASGNSYE. The whole CDR3 protein reads CSVNGQGASGNSYEQYF.

In the case of this clone: The CDR3 is cut off 3 residues early in the read; its end comes from the germline J gene. The chain combines TRBV19 with TRBJ1-5, with D tentatively TRBD1 (6 bases). Trimming took off 6 bases at V and 0 bases at J, with 18 bases between the two ends. Germline-derived CDR1 and CDR2 are LNHDA and SQIVND (reference sequence). This CDR3 is built from 17 residues. CDR3 DNA, as far as it was read: TGTGCCAGTAGCACGGTGGGGGCAACCTATAGCAATCAGCCC. Its protein is CASSTVGATYSNQP. The whole CDR3 protein reads CASSTVGATYSNQPQHF.

About this clone: The CDR3 is cut off 3 residues early in the read; its end comes from the germline J gene. The chain is built from TRBV23-1 and TRBJ2-3, with D perhaps TRBD1 or TRBD2 (5 bases each). TRBV23-1 is placed among ORFs of uncertain function. This CDR3 spans 15 amino acids. The part of the CDR3 DNA that was read is TGCGCCAGCAGCCCCGTGAGGGGCCATAATCAGCCG. It yields the protein CASSPVRGHNQP. The complete CDR3 protein is CASSPVRGHNQPQYF.

The CDR3 region is CASSFRTGWEETQYF. The sequenced CDR3 bases are TGTGCCAGCAGCTTCCGGACAGGGTGGGAAGAGACG. V usage is TRBV5-6 and J usage is TRBJ2-3; 8 nucleotides align to TRBD1. Read data end 3 residues before the CDR3 end; the end is taken from the germline J gene. Per germline, CDR1 SGHDT and CDR2 YYEEEE. This CDR3 comprises 15 residues. The complete variable domain, with remaining parts taken from reference TRBV5-6 and TRBJ2-3, reads DAGVTQSPTHLIKTRGQQVTLRCSPKSGHDTVSWYQQALGQGPQFIFQYYEEEERQRGNFPDRFSGHQFPNYSSELNVNALLLGDSALYLCASSFRTGWEETQYFGPGTRLTVL.

On this clone: With the read ending 3 residues before the CDR3 end, the germline J gene is used to fill in that end. This chain links TRBV19 with TRBJ2-5, with TRBD2 as a possible D gene (6 bases). The CDR3 runs 13 residues. V was shortened by 8 bases and J by 5 bases, with 15 bases between the two germline ends. CDR1 is LNHDA, CDR2 SQIVND, per germline (reference sequence). The CDR3 loop reads CASRRGVRETQYF. The DNA read from the CDR3 is TGTGCCAGTCGCCGCGGGGTCAGGGAGACC.

As concerns this clone: With the read ending 3 residues before the CDR3 end, the germline J gene is used to fill in that end. The chain is built from TRBV5-4 and TRBJ2-1; TRBD2 aligns across 7 bases. Germline CDR1 SGHNT, CDR2 YYREEE (reference sequence). The ends lost 4 bases at V and 2 bases at J; junction bases unmatched: 6. The CDR3 loop spans 15 amino acids. The part of the CDR3 DNA that was read is TGTGCCAGCAGCGATCCGGGACTAACCTACAATGAG. Protein sequence: CASSDPGLTYNE. The complete CDR3 protein is CASSDPGLTYNEQFF.

A remark on this clone: The read ends 3 residues early relative to the CDR3; the germline J gene fills the gap. The V and J genes are TRBV7-9 and TRBJ2-7; D might be TRBD2 (5 bases). CDR3 length: 13 amino acids. Trimming removed 5 bases from V and 3 bases from J, with 11 bases in between. Germline V gene data show CDR1 as SEHNR and CDR2 as FQNEAQ (reference sequence). The DNA read from the CDR3 is TGTGCCAGCAGCCCGACCGGGGTCTACGAG. Protein sequence: CASSPTGVYE. The complete CDR3 protein is CASSPTGVYEQYF.

In regard to this clone: The DNA ends 3 residues before the CDR3 does, and the rest of the CDR3 is filled in from the germline J gene. This sequence joins TRBV7-2 and TRBJ2-3; possible D gene TRBD1, 6 bases. With 0 bases removed from V and 2 bases from J, the gap between germline ends came to 12 bases. Per the germline V gene, CDR1 is SGHTA and CDR2 is FQGNSA. This CDR3 comprises 16 residues. The part of the CDR3 DNA that was read is TGTGCCAGCAGCTTAGCGACAGGCTCGGTCACAGATACG. Translation gives CASSLATGSVTDT. The complete CDR3 protein is CASSLATGSVTDTQYF.

In the case of this clone: Read data end 3 residues before the CDR3 end; the end is taken from the germline J gene. The chain has TRBV6-2 or TRBV6-3 and TRBJ2-1; 8 bases agree with TRBD2. V dropped 5 bases and J dropped 6; count of bases not matched to a gene: 12. The CDR3 has 16 amino acids. Germline V lookup: CDR1 MNHEY, CDR2 SVGEGT. CDR3 DNA, as far as it was read: TGTGCCAGCAGTCAAATCAGCGGGAGAACCCCCAATGAG. Protein product: CASSQISGRTPNE. The complete CDR3 sequence is CASSQISGRTPNEQFF.

About this clone: The read ends 3 residues early relative to the CDR3; the germline J gene fills the gap. J is TRBJ2-3 and V is TRBV18, with D tentatively TRBD1 (6 bases). With 3 bases removed from V and 6 bases from J, the gap between germline ends came to 16 bases. Germline V gives CDR1 KGHSH, CDR2 LQKENI. This CDR3 has 15 residues. CDR3 loop: CASSPQTGRADTQYF. CDR3 bases read: TGTGCCAGCTCACCCCAGACAGGTCGGGCGGATACG.

On this clone: The read stops 3 residues short of the end of the CDR3; the missing end is completed from the germline J gene. The chain carries TRBV5-1 and TRBJ1-4; possibly TRBD1 for D (6 bases). Trimming removed 6 bases at V and 3 bases at J, with 12 bases between. The CDR3 has 14 amino acids. CDR1 and CDR2 (germline): SGHRS, YFSETQ. CDR3: CASTQGPSNEKLFF. CDR3 DNA (partial): TGCGCCAGCACTCAGGGGCCATCTAATGAAAAA.

Turning to this clone: The CDR3 extends 3 residues past the end of the read, so its final part is completed from the germline J gene. The J gene is TRBJ2-7, the V gene TRBV2, with 9 bases that match TRBD2. The germline V gene encodes CDR1 SNHLY and CDR2 FYNNEI. The V gene end was trimmed by 1 base and the J gene end by 2 bases; junction bases not matched to a gene: 6. The CDR3 contains 16 residues. The CDR3: CASSEGRLAGTYEQYF. The sequenced CDR3 bases are TGTGCCAGCAGTGAAGGTAGGCTAGCGGGGACCTACGAG.

Concerning this clone itself: Coverage ceases 3 residues before the CDR3 finishes, and the germline J gene fills in the end. V is TRBV19 and J is TRBJ1-6; D remains unclear. V gave up 7 bases and J gave up 1 base, with 8 bases separating them. Germline assignment: CDR1 LNHDA and CDR2 SQIVND (reference sequence). CDR3 length equals 14 residues. CDR3 in amino acids: CASNEGSYNSPLHF. The DNA read from the CDR3 is TGTGCCAGTAACGAGGGTTCCTATAATTCACCC.